This TCR beta chain was sequenced during a study of T cells in Graves' hyperthyroidism and ophthalmopathy. Whole-study findings and limits: Blood also held most thyroid clonotypes expanded beyond 0.001.

RNA transcripts provided the source from which TCR beta CDR3 regions were amplified. Using the HTBI primer set, a first-round RT-PCR was run on the TCR CDR3. TCRdb reanalysed the multiplex PCR reads using MiXCR and keeps one entry per CDR3 protein. The sample includes about 560,000 distinct CDR3 sequences, approximately 44% of them seen just once. V lost 0 bases to trimming and J lost 5 bases, with 13 bases between them. Per the germline V gene, CDR1 is MNHEY and CDR2 is SVGAGI. The CDR3 is 15 residues long. Turning to this clonotype: Its antigen remains unidentified.

This rearrangement joins TRBV6-5 to TRBJ2-5; tentatively, D is TRBD1 or TRBD2 (6 bases each). Sequencing was carried out using peripheral blood or thyroid tissue (not recorded which). The TCR sequence derives from a woman aged 18-30 years with Graves' hyperthyroidism. CDR3 in amino acids: CASSYSAGEVETQYF. The CDR3 DNA follows: TGTGCCAGCAGTTACTCTGCAGGGGAGGTGGAGACCCAGTACTTC.